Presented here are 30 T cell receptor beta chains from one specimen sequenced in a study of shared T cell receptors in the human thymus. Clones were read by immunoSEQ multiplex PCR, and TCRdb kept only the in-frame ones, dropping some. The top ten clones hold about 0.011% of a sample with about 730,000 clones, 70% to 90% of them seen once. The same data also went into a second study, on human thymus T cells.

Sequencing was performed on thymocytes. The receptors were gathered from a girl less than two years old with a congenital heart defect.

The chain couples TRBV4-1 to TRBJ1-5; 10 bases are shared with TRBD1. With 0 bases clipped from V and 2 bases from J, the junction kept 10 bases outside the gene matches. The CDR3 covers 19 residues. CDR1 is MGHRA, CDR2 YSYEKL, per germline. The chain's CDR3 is CASSQDSGQGEYGNQPQHF. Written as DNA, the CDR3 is TGCGCCAGCAGCCAAGATTCCGGACAGGGGGAATATGGCAATCAGCCCCAGCATTTT.

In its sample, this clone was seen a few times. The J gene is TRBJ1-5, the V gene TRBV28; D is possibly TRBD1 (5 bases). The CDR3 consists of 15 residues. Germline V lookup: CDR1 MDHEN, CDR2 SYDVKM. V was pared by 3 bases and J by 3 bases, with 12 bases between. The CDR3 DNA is TGTGCCAGCAGTTTCGGAGGGGAAGTCAATCAGCCCCAGCATTTT. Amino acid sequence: CASSFGGEVNQPQHF. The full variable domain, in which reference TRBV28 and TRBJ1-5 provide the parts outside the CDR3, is DVKVTQSSRYLVKRTGEKVFLECVQDMDHENMFWYRQDPGLGLRLIYFSYDVKMKEKGDIPEGYSVSREKKERFSLILESASTNQTSMYLCASSFGGEVNQPQHFGDGTRLSIL.

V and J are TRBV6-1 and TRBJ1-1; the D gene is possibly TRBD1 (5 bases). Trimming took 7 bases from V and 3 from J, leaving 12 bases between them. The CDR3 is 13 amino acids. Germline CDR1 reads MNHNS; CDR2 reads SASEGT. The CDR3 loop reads CASTMGGDTEAFF. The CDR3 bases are TGTGCCAGCACGATGGGGGGGGACACTGAAGCTTTCTTT.

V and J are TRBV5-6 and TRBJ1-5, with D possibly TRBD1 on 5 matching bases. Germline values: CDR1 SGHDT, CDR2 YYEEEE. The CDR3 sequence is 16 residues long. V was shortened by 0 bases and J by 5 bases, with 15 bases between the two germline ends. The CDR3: CASSLGGGRPDQPQHF. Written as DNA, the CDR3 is TGTGCCAGCAGCTTGGGGGGCGGGAGACCGGATCAGCCCCAGCATTTT.

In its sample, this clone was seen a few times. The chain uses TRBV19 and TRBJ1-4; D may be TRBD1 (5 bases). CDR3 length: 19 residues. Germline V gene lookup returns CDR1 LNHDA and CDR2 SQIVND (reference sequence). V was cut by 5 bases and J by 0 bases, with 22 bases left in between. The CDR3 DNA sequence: TGTGCCAGTAGTCTTTCATCGGAGGGGAGGGAAGCAACTAATGAAAAACTGTTTTTT. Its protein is CASSLSSEGREATNEKLFF. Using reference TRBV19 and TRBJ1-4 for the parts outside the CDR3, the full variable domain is DGGITQSPKYLFRKEGQNVTLSCEQNLNHDAMYWYRQDPGQGLRLIYYSQIVNDFQKGDIAEGYSVSREKKESFPLTVTSAQKNPTAFYLCASSLSSEGREATNEKLFFGSGTQLSVL.

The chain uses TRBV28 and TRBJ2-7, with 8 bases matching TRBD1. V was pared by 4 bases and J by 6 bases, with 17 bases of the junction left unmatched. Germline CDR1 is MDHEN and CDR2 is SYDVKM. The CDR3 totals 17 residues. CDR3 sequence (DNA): TGTGCCAGCAGTTCAGCAACAATACAGGGGGACCCCGCCGAGCAGTACTTC. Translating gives CASSSATIQGDPAEQYF.

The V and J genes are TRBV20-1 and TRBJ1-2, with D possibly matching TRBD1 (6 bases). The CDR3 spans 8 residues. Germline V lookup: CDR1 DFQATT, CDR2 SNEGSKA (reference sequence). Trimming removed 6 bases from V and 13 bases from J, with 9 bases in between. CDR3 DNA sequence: TGCAGTGCCCCCAGGGGCACCTTC. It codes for CSAPRGTF.

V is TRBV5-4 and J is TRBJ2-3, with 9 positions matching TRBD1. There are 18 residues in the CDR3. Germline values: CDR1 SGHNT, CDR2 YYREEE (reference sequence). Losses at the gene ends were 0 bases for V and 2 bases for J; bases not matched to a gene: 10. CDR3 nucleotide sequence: TGTGCCAGCAGCTTGGCGGCCCTTGGGGACAGGGACACAGATACGCAGTATTTT. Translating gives CASSLAALGDRDTDTQYF.

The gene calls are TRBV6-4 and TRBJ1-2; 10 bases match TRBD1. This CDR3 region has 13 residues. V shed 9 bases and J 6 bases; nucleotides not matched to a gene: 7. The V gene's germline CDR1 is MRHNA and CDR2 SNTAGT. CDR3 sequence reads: CASRRDRGHGYTF. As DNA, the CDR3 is TGTGCCAGTCGCCGGGACAGGGGTCATGGCTACACCTTC.

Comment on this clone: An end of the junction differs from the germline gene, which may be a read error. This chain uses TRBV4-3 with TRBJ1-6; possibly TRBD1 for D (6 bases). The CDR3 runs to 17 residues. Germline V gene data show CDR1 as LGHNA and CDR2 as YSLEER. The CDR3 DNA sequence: TGCGCCAACAGCCTCGGGACACCTGGCTCCTATAATTCACCCCTCCACTTT. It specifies CANSLGTPGSYNSPLHF.

The CDR3, as DNA: TGTGCCAGCAGTGAAGTTGGACTTCCCTACGAGCAGTACTTC. Its protein product is CASSEVGLPYEQYF. The chain couples TRBV6-1 to TRBJ2-7; maybe TRBD2 (5 bases). This CDR3 region has 14 residues. CDR1 MNHNS and CDR2 SASEGT come from the germline V gene. V lost 1 base and J 2 bases, leaving 9 bases between the germline ends.

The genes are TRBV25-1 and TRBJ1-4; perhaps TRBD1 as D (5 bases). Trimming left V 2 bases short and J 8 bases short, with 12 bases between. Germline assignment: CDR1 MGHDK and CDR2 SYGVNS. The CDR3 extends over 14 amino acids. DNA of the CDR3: TGTGCCAGCAGTGAACAAGGGGAGGAAGAAAAACTGTTTTTT. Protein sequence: CASSEQGEEEKLFF.

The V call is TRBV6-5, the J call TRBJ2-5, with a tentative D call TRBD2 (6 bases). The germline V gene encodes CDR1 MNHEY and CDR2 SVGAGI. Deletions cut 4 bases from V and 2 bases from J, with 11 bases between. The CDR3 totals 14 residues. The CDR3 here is CASSSRRVQETQYF. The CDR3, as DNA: TGTGCCAGCAGTTCGAGGAGGGTTCAAGAGACCCAGTACTTC.

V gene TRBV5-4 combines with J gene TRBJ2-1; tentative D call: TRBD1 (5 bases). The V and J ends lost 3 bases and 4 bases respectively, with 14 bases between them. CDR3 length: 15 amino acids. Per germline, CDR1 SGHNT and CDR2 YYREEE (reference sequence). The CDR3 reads CASSSRQRLYNEQFF. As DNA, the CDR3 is TGTGCCAGCAGCTCAAGACAGAGATTGTACAATGAGCAGTTCTTC.

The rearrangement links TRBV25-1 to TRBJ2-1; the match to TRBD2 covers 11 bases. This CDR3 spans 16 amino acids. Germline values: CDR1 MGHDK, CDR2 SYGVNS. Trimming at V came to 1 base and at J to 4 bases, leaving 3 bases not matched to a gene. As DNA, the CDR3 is TGTGCCAGCAGTGAATTGTCTAGCGGGGGGTACAATGAGCAGTTCTTC. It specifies CASSELSSGGYNEQFF.

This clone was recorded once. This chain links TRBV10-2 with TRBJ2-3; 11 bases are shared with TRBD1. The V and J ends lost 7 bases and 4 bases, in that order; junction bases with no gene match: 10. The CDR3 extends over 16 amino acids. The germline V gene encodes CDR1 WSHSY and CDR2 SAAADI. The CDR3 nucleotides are TGCGCCAGCAAGGTAGCGGGACAGGGGGTTCCAGATACGCAGTATTTT. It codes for CASKVAGQGVPDTQYF.

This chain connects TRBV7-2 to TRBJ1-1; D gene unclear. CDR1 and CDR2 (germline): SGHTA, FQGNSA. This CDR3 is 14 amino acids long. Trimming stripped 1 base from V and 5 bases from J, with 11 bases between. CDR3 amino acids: CASSLEEGGTEAFF. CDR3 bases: TGTGCCAGCAGCTTAGAGGAAGGAGGGACTGAAGCTTTCTTT.

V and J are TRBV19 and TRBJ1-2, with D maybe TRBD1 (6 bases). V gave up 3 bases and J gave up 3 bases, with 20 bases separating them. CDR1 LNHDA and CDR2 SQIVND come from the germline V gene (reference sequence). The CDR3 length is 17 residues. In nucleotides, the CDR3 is TGTGCCAGTAGTATTAGGGGGAGTCCAGGGAATCACTATGGCTACACCTTC. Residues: CASSIRGSPGNHYGYTF.

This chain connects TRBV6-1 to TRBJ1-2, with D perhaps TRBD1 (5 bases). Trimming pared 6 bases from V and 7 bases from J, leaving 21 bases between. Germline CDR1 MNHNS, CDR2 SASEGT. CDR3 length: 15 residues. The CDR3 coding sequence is TGTGCCAGCAGCCGCTTGGTTTGGCAGGGAATTGGCTACACCTTC. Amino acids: CASSRLVWQGIGYTF.

The DNA of the CDR3 is TGCGCCAGCAGCCCTCAAAGGGGACTAGCGGGGGGGCCGGGCTCCACAGATACGCAGTATTTT. Encoded protein: CASSPQRGLAGGPGSTDTQYF. This chain joins TRBV4-3 and TRBJ2-3; TRBD2 matches at 16 bases. CDR1 is LGHNA and CDR2 is YSLEER in the germline V gene. This CDR3 has 21 residues. Unmatched junction bases numbered 15, after V lost 4 bases and J lost 2 bases.

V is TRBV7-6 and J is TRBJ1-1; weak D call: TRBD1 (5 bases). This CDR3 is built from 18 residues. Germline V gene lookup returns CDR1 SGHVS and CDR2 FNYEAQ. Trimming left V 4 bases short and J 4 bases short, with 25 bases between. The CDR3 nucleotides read TGTGCCAGCAGCTCCGCACTCAGAACACAGGCCGGGCGCACTGAAGCTTTCTTT. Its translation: CASSSALRTQAGRTEAFF.

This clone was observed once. The CDR3 spells CASTPGGMNTEAFF. The CDR3 DNA sequence: TGCGCCAGCACACCAGGAGGGATGAACACTGAAGCTTTCTTT. The chain is built from TRBV5-1 and TRBJ1-1; no clear D. CDR1 and CDR2 (germline): SGHRS, YFSETQ. CDR3 length equals 14 residues. Trimming pared 6 bases from V and 0 bases from J, leaving 12 bases between.

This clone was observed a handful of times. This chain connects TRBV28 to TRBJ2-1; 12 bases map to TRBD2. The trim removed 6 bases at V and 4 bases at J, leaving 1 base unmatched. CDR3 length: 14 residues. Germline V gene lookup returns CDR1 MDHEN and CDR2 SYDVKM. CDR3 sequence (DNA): TGTGCCAGCAGGCTAGCGGGGGGGTACAATGAGCAGTTCTTC. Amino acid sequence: CASRLAGGYNEQFF.

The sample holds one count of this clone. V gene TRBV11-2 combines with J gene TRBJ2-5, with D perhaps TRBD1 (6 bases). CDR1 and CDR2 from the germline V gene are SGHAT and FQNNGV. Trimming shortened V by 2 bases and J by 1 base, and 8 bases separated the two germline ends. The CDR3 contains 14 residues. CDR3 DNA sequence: TGTGCCAGCAGCTTAACAGGGACCCAAGAGACCCAGTACTTC. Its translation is CASSLTGTQETQYF.

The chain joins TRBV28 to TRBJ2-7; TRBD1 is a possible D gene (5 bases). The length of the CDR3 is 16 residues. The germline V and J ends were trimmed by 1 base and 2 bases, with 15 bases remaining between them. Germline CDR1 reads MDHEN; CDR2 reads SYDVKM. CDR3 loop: CASSLFAGPLPYEQYF. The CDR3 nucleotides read TGTGCCAGCAGTTTATTCGCAGGGCCACTGCCCTACGAGCAGTACTTC.

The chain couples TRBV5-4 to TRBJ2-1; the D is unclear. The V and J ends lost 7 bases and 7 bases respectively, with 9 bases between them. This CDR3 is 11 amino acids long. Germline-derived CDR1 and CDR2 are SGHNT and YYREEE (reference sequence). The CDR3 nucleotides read TGTGCCAGCGGCCGTCCTAATGAGCAGTTCTTC. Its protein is CASGRPNEQFF.

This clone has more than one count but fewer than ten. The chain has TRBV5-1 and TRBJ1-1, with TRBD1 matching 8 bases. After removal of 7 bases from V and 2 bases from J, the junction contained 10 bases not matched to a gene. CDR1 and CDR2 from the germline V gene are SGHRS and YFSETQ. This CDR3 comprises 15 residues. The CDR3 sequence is CASVPTGTGNTEAFF. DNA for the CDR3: TGCGCCAGCGTCCCAACCGGGACAGGTAACACTGAAGCTTTCTTT.

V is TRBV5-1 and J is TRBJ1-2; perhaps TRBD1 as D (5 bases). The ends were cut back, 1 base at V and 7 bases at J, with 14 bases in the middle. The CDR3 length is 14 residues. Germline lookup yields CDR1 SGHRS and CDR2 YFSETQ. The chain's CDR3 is CASSLPVQGGGYTF. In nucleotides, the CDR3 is TGCGCCAGCAGCTTGCCCGTTCAGGGTGGTGGCTACACCTTC.

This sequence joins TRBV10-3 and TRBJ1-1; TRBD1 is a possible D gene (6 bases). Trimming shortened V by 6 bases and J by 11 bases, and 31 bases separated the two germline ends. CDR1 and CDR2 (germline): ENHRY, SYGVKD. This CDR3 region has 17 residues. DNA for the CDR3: TGTGCCATCAGGCATCCGCTATTTACGGGACAAGTATCCCTCGCTTTCTTT. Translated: CAIRHPLFTGQVSLAFF.

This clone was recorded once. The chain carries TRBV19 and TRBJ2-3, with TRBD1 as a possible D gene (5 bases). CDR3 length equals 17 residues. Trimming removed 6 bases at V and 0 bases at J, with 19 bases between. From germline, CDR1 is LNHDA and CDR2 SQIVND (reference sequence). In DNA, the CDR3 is TGTGCCAGTAGAAACAAGGGGTGGGGAACTAGCACAGATACGCAGTATTTT. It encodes CASRNKGWGTSTDTQYF.